These 9 T cell receptor beta chains share one sample of origin, sequenced in a study of Graves' ophthalmopathy and Graves' hyperthyroidism. Beta-chain TCR CDR3 regions were amplified from RNA transcripts. First-round RT-PCR relied on HTBI primers, and a second-round multiplex PCR came next. TCRdb ran MiXCR on the multiplex PCR reads and lists one entry per CDR3 protein. The data contain about 420,000 distinct CDR3 sequences, roughly 21% of them seen just once; the ten biggest clones take up approximately 3%. The sequenced sample was peripheral blood. The receptors shown here come from a woman under 30 with stable Graves' hyperthyroidism.

The gene calls are TRBV30 and TRBJ1-1; D ambiguous. This CDR3 region has 13 residues. The V gene lost 3 bases and the J gene lost 1 base, with 9 bases spanning the gap. CDR1 GTSNPN and CDR2 SVGIG come from the germline V gene (reference sequence). The CDR3 bases are TGTGCCTGGAGAAAAGACGCGAACACTGAAGCTTTCTTT. Its protein product is CAWRKDANTEAFF.

V and J are TRBV3-1 and TRBJ1-2; TRBD1 aligns across 7 bases. This CDR3 is built from 14 residues. Per germline, CDR1 LGHDT and CDR2 YNNKEL (reference sequence). Trimming cost V 5 bases and J 5 bases; bases outside gene matches: 8. This CDR3 is CASSDRQGGYGYTF. The CDR3, as DNA: TGTGCCAGCAGCGATCGACAGGGTGGATATGGCTACACCTTC.

This clonotype appeared many times. V gene TRBV28 combines with J gene TRBJ1-5; D gene unclear. Germline values: CDR1 MDHEN, CDR2 SYDVKM. The V end lost 3 bases, the J end lost 0 bases, and 6 bases lay between the germline ends. This CDR3 has 14 amino acids. CDR3 sequence: CASSFGVSNQPQHF. The CDR3 DNA follows: TGTGCCAGCAGTTTTGGTGTTAGCAATCAGCCCCAGCATTTT.

This clonotype was counted many times. This chain connects TRBV25-1 to TRBJ2-7, with TRBD2 matching 14 bases. From germline, CDR1 is MGHDK and CDR2 SYGVNS. The CDR3 loop spans 16 amino acids. V lost 7 bases, J lost 4 bases, and 9 bases stayed unmatched. CDR3 coding DNA: TGTGCCAGCACCGGGACTAGCGGGAGATTTAGGTACGAGCAGTACTTC. Its translation is CASTGTSGRFRYEQYF.

This clonotype was counted at least ten times. The rearrangement uses TRBV7-8 and TRBJ2-4, with D unresolved. The germline CDR1 and CDR2 sequences are SGHVS and FQNEAQ. V was pared by 4 bases and J by 2 bases, with 9 bases between. The CDR3 length is 14 residues. CDR3 coding DNA: TGTGCCAGCAGCTCGGACCTTTCCAAAAACATTCAGTACTTC. It encodes CASSSDLSKNIQYF. Filled out from reference TRBV7-8 and TRBJ2-4, the complete variable domain reads GAGVSQSPRYKVAKRGQDVALRCDPISGHVSLFWYQQALGQGPEFLTYFQNEAQLDKSGLPSDRFFAERPEGSVSTLKIQRTQQEDSAVYLCASSSDLSKNIQYFGAGTRLSVL.

On this clonotype itself: Possible read error: a much larger clone is one base away. This likely comes from a read error, as the CDR3 has no conserved phenylalanine or tryptophan at its end. The rearrangement uses TRBV29-1 and TRBJ1-1; 7 positions agree with TRBD1. J lost 10 bases, V lost 8 bases, and 10 bases had no gene match. Looked up from germline, CDR1 is SQVTM and CDR2 is ANQGSEA. The CDR3 length is 11 residues. As DNA, the CDR3 is TGCAGCTTCGAACGTACAGGGGTAGCTTTCTCT. Translated: CSFERTGVAFS.

This clonotype was counted at least ten times. The V and J genes are TRBV12-3 or TRBV12-4 and TRBJ2-6, with D unclear. V gave up 9 bases and J gave up 2 bases, with 8 bases separating them. The CDR3 sequence is 13 residues long. CDR3 sequence: CASNIAGANVLTF. CDR3 in DNA: TGTGCCAGTAACATCGCTGGGGCCAACGTCCTGACTTTC.

This chain links TRBV24-1 with TRBJ1-2, with D possibly TRBD1 on 5 matching bases. V dropped 5 bases and J dropped 4 bases, with 16 bases sitting between them. Germline V lookup: CDR1 KGHDR, CDR2 SFDVKD. The CDR3 has 15 amino acids. CDR3 sequence reads: CATSGPQGEVYGYTF. In DNA, the CDR3 is TGTGCCACCAGTGGTCCCCAGGGAGAGGTCTATGGCTACACCTTC.

This clonotype appeared many times. The J gene is TRBJ2-7, the V gene TRBV15; possibly TRBD2 for D (6 bases). The CDR3 totals 14 residues. Germline V gene lookup returns CDR1 LNHNV and CDR2 YYDKDF (reference sequence). V lost 1 base and J 3 bases, leaving 10 bases between the germline ends. CDR3 DNA sequence: TGTGCCACCAGCAGAGGCGGGACGTTCTACGAGCAGTACTTC. Its protein is CATSRGGTFYEQYF.